The present T cell receptor (beta chain) was sequenced within a study of blood T cell repertoires in COVID-19. Study as a whole: Samples of COVID-19 (acute and convalescent) were obtained from the United States, Italy and Spain. PBMCs, B-cell-depleted T cells, or T cells provided the cDNA or gDNA that made up the material.

As processed by the authors: Estimation of nucleated cell counts was performed using reference gene primer amplification. TCRdb's copy holds only in-frame clones and misses some; the assay was immunoSEQ multiplex PCR. Clonal size and the V and J genes are those of that table, whereas D and trimming came from the DNA. The sample carries about 240,000 clones, about 81% recorded once. This clone showed up just a few times. Material for sequencing was peripheral blood. This TCR derives from a woman aged 60-70 years with active or convalescent COVID-19.

The CDR3 loop reads CASSAMRAGTEAFF. As DNA, the CDR3 is TGTGCCAGCAGCGCCATGAGGGCGGGCACTGAAGCTTTCTTT. V usage is TRBV11-1 and J usage is TRBJ1-1; no reliable D call. This CDR3 is 14 amino acids long. V was cut by 5 bases and J by 4 bases, with 14 bases left in between. Per germline, CDR1 SGHAT and CDR2 FQDESV (reference sequence).